The 27 T cell receptor beta chains below all came from one sample that was sequenced in a study of Ad26.COV2.S vaccination and SARS-CoV-2 variants. Stated treatment: over 15 received Ad26.COV2.S at low or high dose, single or two shots; five or six received placebo; per-sample allocation not given. Samples were taken on day 63 after the first vaccine or placebo injection. Clones were sequenced by immunoSEQ multiplex PCR, and TCRdb holds only the in-frame ones, with some missing. The sample shows a few hundred thousand clones, around 90% of them seen only once. Sequences were derived from peripheral blood, sampled in a trial of Ad26.COV2.S vaccine versus placebo. The receptors stem from a person between 18 and 59 years old who received the Ad26.COV2.S COVID-19 vaccine or a placebo.

The chain is built from TRBV28 and TRBJ2-1; tentative D call: TRBD1 (5 bases). This CDR3 is built from 17 residues. Trimming took 1 base from V and 5 from J, leaving 18 bases between them. Germline V CDR1 and CDR2: MDHEN, SYDVKM. Here the CDR3 DNA reads TGTGCCAGCAGTTTATCAGGGCTAGGAGCCCGCCACAATGAGCAGTTCTTC. Translating it yields CASSLSGLGARHNEQFF.

This clone has just one count. This chain links TRBV7-3 with TRBJ2-1; 10 nucleotides align to TRBD2. The CDR3 contains 15 residues. Germline CDR1 is SGHTA and CDR2 is FQGTGA. Germline trimming cut 5 bases from V and 9 bases from J; bases unmatched to any gene: 10. The CDR3 DNA sequence: TGTGCCAGCAGCCTGATGGCTAGCGGGAGTGGTGAGCAGTTCTTC. Its translation is CASSLMASGSGEQFF.

The V and J genes are TRBV4-2 and TRBJ2-2; 7 nucleotides align to TRBD2. J was trimmed by 6 bases and V by 2 bases; bases with no gene match: 15. The CDR3 loop spans 18 amino acids. CDR1 is LGHNA, CDR2 YNFKEQ, per germline. CDR3 sequence: CASSQWRELASVAGELFF. CDR3 DNA sequence: TGTGCCAGCAGCCAATGGCGGGAACTAGCGAGCGTAGCCGGGGAGCTGTTTTTT.

With respect to this clone: At one end, the junction sequence differs from germline, possibly due to a read error. This chain connects TRBV30 to TRBJ2-2; 11 nucleotides align to TRBD2. The CDR3 extends over 16 amino acids. Germline-derived CDR1 and CDR2 are GTSNPN and SVGIG (reference sequence). The CDR3, as DNA: TGTGTCTGGAAACCTCCGGGACTAGCGGTCACCGGGGAGCTGTTTTTT. Translated: CVWKPPGLAVTGELFF.

The chain combines TRBV3-1 (or the pseudogene TRBV3-2) with TRBJ1-5; TRBD1 is a possible D gene (5 bases). The CDR3 totals 15 residues. Germline values: CDR1 LGHDT, CDR2 YNNKEL (reference sequence). Trimming stripped 0 bases from V and 2 bases from J, with 8 bases between. This CDR3 is CASSQDGRGNQPQHF. The CDR3 region has the DNA TGTGCCAGCAGCCAAGATGGCAGGGGCAATCAGCCCCAGCATTTT.

The rearrangement uses TRBV7-6 and TRBJ1-1; 7 nucleotides match TRBD1. The CDR3 extends over 14 amino acids. The trim removed 10 bases at V and 1 base at J, leaving 9 bases unmatched. Germline assignment: CDR1 SGHVS and CDR2 FNYEAQ. The CDR3 bases are TGTGCCACTAGGCGAACAGGGGAGAACACTGAAGCTTTCTTT. Encoded protein: CATRRTGENTEAFF.

The table lists this clone with a count of one. This chain joins TRBV14 and TRBJ2-1; D gene unclear. V was pared by 2 bases and J by 4 bases, with 12 bases between. CDR3 length: 15 amino acids. Germline V lookup: CDR1 SGHDN, CDR2 FVKESK. In DNA, the CDR3 is TGTGCCAGCAGCCAAATACCGGACCTGTACAATGAGCAGTTCTTC. Translation: CASSQIPDLYNEQFF.

The gene calls are TRBV6-4 and TRBJ2-1, with 9 bases fitting TRBD1. Per the germline V gene, CDR1 is MRHNA and CDR2 is SNTAGT. Losses at the gene ends were 6 bases for V and 8 bases for J; bases not matched to a gene: 8. The CDR3 is made up of 14 amino acids. The CDR3 DNA reads TGTGCCAGCAGCGCCGGGACAGGGATGGATGAGCAGTTCTTC. This codes for CASSAGTGMDEQFF.

This rearrangement joins TRBV28 to TRBJ1-5; possibly TRBD1 for D (5 bases). V was pared by 7 bases and J by 7 bases, with 17 bases between. The CDR3 has 14 residues. CDR1 is MDHEN and CDR2 is SYDVKM in the germline V gene. The CDR3 coding sequence is TGTGCCAGCAAGGGGACGGGGGTGTGGCAGCCCCAGCATTTT. Protein sequence: CASKGTGVWQPQHF.

In the case of this clone: Within the sample, other DNA sequences also encode this same CDR3. The chain couples TRBV7-3 to TRBJ1-6; D is undetermined. There are 13 residues in the CDR3. Germline CDR1 reads SGHTA; CDR2 reads FQGTGA. Trimming stripped 2 bases from V and 6 bases from J, with 5 bases between. The CDR3 reads CASSLGVNSPLHF. CDR3 sequence (DNA): TGTGCCAGCAGCTTAGGGGTTAATTCACCCCTCCACTTT.

The chain carries TRBV6-2 or TRBV6-3 and TRBJ2-3, with 12 bases lining up with TRBD2. The CDR3 is 19 amino acids. Germline CDR1 and CDR2: MNHEY and SVGEGT. Losses at the gene ends were 2 bases for V and 1 base for J; bases not matched to a gene: 10. CDR3 sequence: CASSYKPGLAGPGTDTQYF. CDR3 nucleotide sequence: TGTGCCAGCAGTTACAAACCGGGACTAGCGGGCCCTGGCACAGATACGCAGTATTTT.

The rearrangement uses TRBV24-1 and TRBJ2-7; TRBD1 aligns across 11 bases. Germline CDR1 and CDR2: KGHDR and SFDVKD. V was pared by 7 bases and J by 2 bases, with 6 bases of the junction left unmatched. This CDR3 spans 15 amino acids. CDR3 protein: CATRPPGQGAYEQYF. The CDR3 DNA reads TGTGCCACCAGACCTCCGGGACAGGGGGCCTACGAGCAGTACTTC.

The rearrangement links TRBV2 to TRBJ1-1; D is unresolved. The germline gives CDR1 SNHLY, CDR2 FYNNEI. This CDR3 comprises 14 residues. The ends were cut back, 1 base at V and 0 bases at J, with 6 bases in the middle. Here the CDR3 DNA reads TGTGCCAGCAGTGAAGGACGGATGAACACTGAAGCTTTCTTT. Translated, it gives CASSEGRMNTEAFF.

The chain recombines TRBV12-3 or TRBV12-4 with TRBJ1-5; TRBD1 is a possible D gene (5 bases). The V end lost 5 bases, the J end lost 3 bases, and 8 bases lay between the germline ends. CDR3 length: 13 residues. The CDR3 sequence: CASSQGLNQPQHF. The CDR3, as DNA: TGTGCCAGCAGTCAGGGACTCAATCAGCCCCAGCATTTT.

The V gene is TRBV6-1, the J gene TRBJ1-2; tentative D call: TRBD1 (5 bases). The CDR3 totals 13 residues. The germline CDR1 and CDR2 sequences are MNHNS and SASEGT. Between the trimmed V and J ends, which lost 3 bases and 4 bases, there was a span of 9 bases. The CDR3 DNA reads as TGTGCCAGCAGTGAGACAGATACCTATGGCTACACCTTC. Its translation is CASSETDTYGYTF.

This clone was seen just once. The chain's CDR3 is CSVSIGGRYEQYF. CDR3 DNA sequence: TGCAGCGTCAGTATAGGGGGTCGGTACGAGCAGTACTTC. The chain couples TRBV29-1 to TRBJ2-7; D is possibly TRBD1 (6 bases). The CDR3 spans 13 residues. The V gene's germline CDR1 is SQVTM and CDR2 ANQGSEA. V was trimmed by 6 bases and J by 4 bases, leaving 16 bases between them.

The chain links TRBV11-2 to TRBJ2-1, with TRBD2 identical over 10 bases. The CDR3 loop spans 15 amino acids. Germline loops: CDR1 SGHAT, CDR2 FQNNGV. J was trimmed by 9 bases and V by 2 bases; bases with no gene match: 7. The CDR3 coding sequence is TGTGCCAGCAGCTTACTATCTAGCGGGAGCGGTGAGCAGTTCTTC. This encodes CASSLLSSGSGEQFF.

This chain joins TRBV7-8 and TRBJ2-3, with 10 bases matching TRBD2. V was pared by 3 bases and J by 1 base, with 1 base of the junction left unmatched. Germline values: CDR1 SGHVS, CDR2 FQNEAQ. The CDR3 spans 15 residues. This CDR3 is CASSFTSGGTDTQYF. DNA for the CDR3: TGTGCCAGCAGCTTCACTAGCGGGGGCACAGATACGCAGTATTTT.

In this sample, this clone turned up a few times. V gene TRBV23-1 combines with J gene TRBJ2-7; D may be TRBD1 (5 bases). TRBV23-1 is designated an ORF whose function remains uncertain. V lost 7 bases and J lost 0, with 19 bases in between. CDR3 size: 16 residues. Here the CDR3 reads CASITPGQGGSYEQYF. CDR3 sequence (DNA): TGCGCCAGCATCACACCAGGGCAGGGCGGCTCCTACGAGCAGTACTTC.

The chain is built from TRBV9 and TRBJ1-1, with TRBD1 as a possible D gene (6 bases). The V end was cut by 4 bases, the J end by 1 base, with 17 bases between. This CDR3 spans 16 amino acids. CDR1 is SGDLS, CDR2 YYNGEE, per germline. CDR3 in amino acids: CASSPGGQGTNTEAFF. The CDR3 coding sequence is TGTGCCAGCAGCCCTGGGGGGCAGGGGACGAACACTGAAGCTTTCTTT.

V usage is TRBV7-6 and J usage is TRBJ2-7, with a possible D match to TRBD2 (6 bases). Trimming took 0 bases from V and 2 from J, leaving 8 bases between them. CDR3 length: 14 residues. The germline CDR1 and CDR2 sequences are SGHVS and FNYEAQ. The CDR3, as DNA: TGTGCCAGCAGCTTAGCGCGCGGGACCTACGAGCAGTACTTC. The encoded protein is CASSLARGTYEQYF.

The CDR3 here is CASSANRAKKEKLFF. The DNA of the CDR3 is TGTGCCAGCAGCGCAAACAGGGCTAAAAAGGAAAAACTGTTTTTT. This rearrangement joins TRBV7-8 to TRBJ1-4, with D possibly matching TRBD1 (6 bases). V lost 5 bases and J lost 8, with 18 bases in between. CDR3 size: 15 residues. The germline gives CDR1 SGHVS, CDR2 FQNEAQ.

The chain has TRBV27 and TRBJ1-5; D unclear. Between the trimmed V and J ends, which lost 5 bases and 7 bases, there was a span of 12 bases. Germline CDR1 MNHEY, CDR2 SMNVEV (reference sequence). This CDR3 has 13 residues. CDR3 protein: CASSRGSMQPQHF. CDR3 bases: TGTGCCAGCAGTAGAGGGAGTATGCAGCCCCAGCATTTT.

The chain is built from TRBV18 and TRBJ1-5; D ambiguous. V shed 4 bases and J shed 0 bases, with 4 bases lying between them. In germline, CDR1 is KGHSH, CDR2 LQKENI. The CDR3 totals 13 residues. The CDR3 reads CASSLNSNQPQHF. The CDR3, as DNA: TGTGCCAGCTCACTGAATAGCAATCAGCCCCAGCATTTT.

The genes are TRBV7-3 and TRBJ1-5; 8 nucleotides line up with TRBD1. Germline assignment: CDR1 SGHTA and CDR2 FQGTGA. The CDR3 runs to 17 residues. V lost 5 bases to trimming and J lost 3 bases; unmatched junction nucleotides: 12. The CDR3 region is CASSPEVRDRNNQPQHF. CDR3 coding DNA: TGTGCCAGCAGCCCGGAAGTCCGGGACAGGAACAATCAGCCCCAGCATTTT.

The chain uses TRBV7-9 and TRBJ1-3, with TRBD1 matching over 7 bases. CDR3 length equals 15 residues. Germline CDR1 reads SEHNR; CDR2 reads FQNEAQ (reference sequence). Trimming cost V 5 bases and J 4 bases; bases outside gene matches: 8. Here the CDR3 DNA reads TGTGCCAGCAGCACCCCAGGGACAGCAGGAAACACCATATATTTT. It codes for CASSTPGTAGNTIYF.

The chain employs TRBV7-6 and TRBJ2-1, with D tentatively TRBD1 (6 bases). There are 17 residues in the CDR3. Germline lookup yields CDR1 SGHVS and CDR2 FNYEAQ. Trimming left V 3 bases short and J 6 bases short, with 21 bases between. Written as DNA, the CDR3 is TGTGCCAGCAGCTTGGCCCCTCGAGGGGGAGCGGTCAATGAGCAGTTCTTC. Translated: CASSLAPRGGAVNEQFF.